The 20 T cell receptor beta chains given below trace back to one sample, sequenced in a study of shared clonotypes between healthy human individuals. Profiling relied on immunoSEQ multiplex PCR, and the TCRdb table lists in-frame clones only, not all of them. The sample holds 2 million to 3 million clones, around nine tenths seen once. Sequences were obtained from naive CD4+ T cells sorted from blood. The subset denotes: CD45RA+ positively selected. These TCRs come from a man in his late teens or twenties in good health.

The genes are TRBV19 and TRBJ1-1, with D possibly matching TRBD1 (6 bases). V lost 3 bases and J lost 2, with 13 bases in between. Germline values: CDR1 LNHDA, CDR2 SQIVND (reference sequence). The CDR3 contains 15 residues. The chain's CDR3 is CASSMEGQLNTEAFF. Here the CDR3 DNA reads TGTGCCAGTAGTATGGAAGGACAGCTAAACACTGAAGCTTTCTTT.

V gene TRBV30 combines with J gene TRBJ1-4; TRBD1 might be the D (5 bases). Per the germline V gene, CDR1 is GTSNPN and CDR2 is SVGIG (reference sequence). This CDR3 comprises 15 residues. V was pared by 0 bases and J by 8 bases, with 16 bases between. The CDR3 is CAWSVQERIGEKLFF. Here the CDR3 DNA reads TGTGCCTGGAGTGTACAGGAGAGGATCGGGGAAAAACTGTTTTTT.

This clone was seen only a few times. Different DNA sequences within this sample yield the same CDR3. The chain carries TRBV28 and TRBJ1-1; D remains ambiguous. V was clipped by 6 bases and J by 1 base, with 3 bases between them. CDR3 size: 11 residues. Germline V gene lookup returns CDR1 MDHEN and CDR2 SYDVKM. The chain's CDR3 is CASRGNTEAFF. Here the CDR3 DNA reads TGTGCCAGCAGAGGGAACACTGAAGCTTTCTTT.

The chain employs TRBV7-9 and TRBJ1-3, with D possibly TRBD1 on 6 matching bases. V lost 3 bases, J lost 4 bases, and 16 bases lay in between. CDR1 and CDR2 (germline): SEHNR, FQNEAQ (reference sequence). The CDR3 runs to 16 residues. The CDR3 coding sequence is TGTGCCAGCAGCTTTAACGAGGGGGTTTCGGGAAACACCATATATTTT. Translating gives CASSFNEGVSGNTIYF. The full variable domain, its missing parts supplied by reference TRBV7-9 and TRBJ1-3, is DTGVSQNPRHKITKRGQNVTFRCDPISEHNRLYWYRQTLGQGPEFLTYFQNEAQLEKSRLLSDRFSAERPKGSFSTLEIQRTEQGDSAMYLCASSFNEGVSGNTIYFGEGSWLTVV.

CDR3 residues: CASSLAGGDEQYF. The CDR3 DNA reads TGTGCCAGCAGCTTGGCAGGGGGCGACGAGCAGTACTTC. This rearrangement joins TRBV5-6 to TRBJ2-7; 8 bases align to TRBD1. In germline, CDR1 is SGHDT, CDR2 YYEEEE. V lost 0 bases to trimming and J lost 5 bases; unmatched junction nucleotides: 1. This CDR3 contains 13 residues.

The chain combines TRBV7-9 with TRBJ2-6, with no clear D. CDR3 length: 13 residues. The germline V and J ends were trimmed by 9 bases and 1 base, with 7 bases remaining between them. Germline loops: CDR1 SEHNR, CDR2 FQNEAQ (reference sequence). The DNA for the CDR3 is TGTGCCAGTGCGAGATCTGGGGCCAACGTCCTGACTTTC. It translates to CASARSGANVLTF. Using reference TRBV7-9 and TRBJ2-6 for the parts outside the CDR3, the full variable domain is DTGVSQNPRHKITKRGQNVTFRCDPISEHNRLYWYRQTLGQGPEFLTYFQNEAQLEKSRLLSDRFSAERPKGSFSTLEIQRTEQGDSAMYLCASARSGANVLTFGAGSRLTVL.

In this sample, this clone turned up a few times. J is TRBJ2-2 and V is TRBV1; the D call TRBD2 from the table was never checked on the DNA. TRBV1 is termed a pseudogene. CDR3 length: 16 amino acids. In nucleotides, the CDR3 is TGCACCAGCAGCCAAGAGGGGACTAGCTATCCCGGGGAGCTGTTTTTT. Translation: CTSSQEGTSYPGELFF.

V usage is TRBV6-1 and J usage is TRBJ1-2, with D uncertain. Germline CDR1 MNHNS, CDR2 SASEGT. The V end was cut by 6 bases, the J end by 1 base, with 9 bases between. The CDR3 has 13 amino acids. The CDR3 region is CASRAGINYGYTF. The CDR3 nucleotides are TGTGCCAGCAGAGCCGGGATTAACTATGGCTACACCTTC.

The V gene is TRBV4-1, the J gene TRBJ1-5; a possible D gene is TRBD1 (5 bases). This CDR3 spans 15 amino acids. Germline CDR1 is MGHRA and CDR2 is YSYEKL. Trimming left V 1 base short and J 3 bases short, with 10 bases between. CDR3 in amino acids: CASSQGGTVNQPQHF. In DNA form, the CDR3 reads TGCGCCAGCAGCCAAGGAGGGACGGTCAATCAGCCCCAGCATTTT.

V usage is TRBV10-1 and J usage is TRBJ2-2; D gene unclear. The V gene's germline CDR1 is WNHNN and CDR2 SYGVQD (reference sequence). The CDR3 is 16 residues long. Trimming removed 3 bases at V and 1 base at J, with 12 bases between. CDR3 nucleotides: TGCGCCAGCAGTGATGGTTCCTTACTGAACACCGGGGAGCTGTTTTTT. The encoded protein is CASSDGSLLNTGELFF.

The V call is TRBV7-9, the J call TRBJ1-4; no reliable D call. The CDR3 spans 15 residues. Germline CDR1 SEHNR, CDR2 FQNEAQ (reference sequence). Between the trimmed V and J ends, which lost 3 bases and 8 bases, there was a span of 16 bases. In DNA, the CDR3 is TGTGCCAGCAGCTTCGCCGCTGGTGGAGGGGAAAAACTGTTTTTT. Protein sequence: CASSFAAGGGEKLFF.

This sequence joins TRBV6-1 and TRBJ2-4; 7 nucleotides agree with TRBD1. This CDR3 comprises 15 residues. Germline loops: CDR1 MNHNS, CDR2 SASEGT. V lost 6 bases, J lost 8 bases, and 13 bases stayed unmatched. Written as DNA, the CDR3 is TGTGCCAGCAGGCGTAGACAGGGTTTTGCGGACATTCAGTACTTC. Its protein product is CASRRRQGFADIQYF.

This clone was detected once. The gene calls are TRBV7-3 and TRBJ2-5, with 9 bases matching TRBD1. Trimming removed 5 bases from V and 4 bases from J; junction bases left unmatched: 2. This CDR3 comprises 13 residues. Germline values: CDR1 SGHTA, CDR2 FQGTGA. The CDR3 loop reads CASSVTGGETQYF. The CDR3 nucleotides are TGTGCCAGCAGCGTGACAGGGGGAGAGACCCAGTACTTC.

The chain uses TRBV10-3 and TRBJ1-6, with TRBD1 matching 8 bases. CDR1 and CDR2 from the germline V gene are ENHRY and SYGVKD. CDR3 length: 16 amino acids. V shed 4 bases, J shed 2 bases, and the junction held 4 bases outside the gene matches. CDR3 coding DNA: TGTGCCATCAGTGGGACAGGGACCACCTATAATTCACCCCTCCACTTT. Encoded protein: CAISGTGTTYNSPLHF.

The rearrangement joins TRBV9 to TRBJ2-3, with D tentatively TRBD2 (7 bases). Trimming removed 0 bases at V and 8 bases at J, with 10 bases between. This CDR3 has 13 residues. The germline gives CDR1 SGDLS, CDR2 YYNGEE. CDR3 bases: TGTGCCAGCAGCGTAGATGGGGGGGCTACGCAGTATTTT. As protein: CASSVDGGATQYF.

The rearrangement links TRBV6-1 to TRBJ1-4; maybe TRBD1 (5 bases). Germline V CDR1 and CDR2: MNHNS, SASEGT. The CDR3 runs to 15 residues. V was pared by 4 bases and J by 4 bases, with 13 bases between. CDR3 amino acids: CASSGQWGGNEKLFF. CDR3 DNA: TGTGCCAGCAGTGGACAGTGGGGGGGTAATGAAAAACTGTTTTTT.

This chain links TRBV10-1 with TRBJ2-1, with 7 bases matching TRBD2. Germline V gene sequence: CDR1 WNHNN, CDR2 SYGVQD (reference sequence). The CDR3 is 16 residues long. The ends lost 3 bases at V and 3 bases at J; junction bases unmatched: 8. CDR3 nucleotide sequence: TGCGCCAGCAGTGAAAGGGCGGGAGCTAACTACAATGAGCAGTTCTTC. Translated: CASSERAGANYNEQFF.

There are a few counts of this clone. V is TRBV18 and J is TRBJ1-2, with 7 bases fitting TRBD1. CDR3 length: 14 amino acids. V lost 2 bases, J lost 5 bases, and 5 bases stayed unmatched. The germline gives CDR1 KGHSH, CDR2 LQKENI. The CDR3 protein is CASSPSTGTYGYTF. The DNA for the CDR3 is TGTGCCAGCTCACCATCGACAGGGACTTATGGCTACACCTTC. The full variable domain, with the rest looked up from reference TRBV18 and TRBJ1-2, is NAGVMQNPRHLVRRRGQEARLRCSPMKGHSHVYWYRQLPEEGLKFMVYLQKENIIDESGMPKERFSAEFPKEGPSILRIQQVVRGDSAAYFCASSPSTGTYGYTFGSGTRLTVV.

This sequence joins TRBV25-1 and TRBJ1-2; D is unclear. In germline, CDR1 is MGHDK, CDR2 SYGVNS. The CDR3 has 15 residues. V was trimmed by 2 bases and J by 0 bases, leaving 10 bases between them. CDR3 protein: CASSEEGYSNYGYTF. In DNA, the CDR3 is TGTGCCAGCAGTGAAGAGGGATACTCTAACTATGGCTACACCTTC.

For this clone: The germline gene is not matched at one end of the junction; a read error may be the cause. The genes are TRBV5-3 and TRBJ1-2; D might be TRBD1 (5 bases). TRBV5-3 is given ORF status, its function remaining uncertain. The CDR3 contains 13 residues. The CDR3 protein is CARSLPRLTGTAF. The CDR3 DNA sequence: TGTGCCAGAAGCTTGCCTAGACTTACCGGGACGGCCTTC.